These 17 T cell receptor beta chains share one sample of origin, sequenced in a study of blood T cell repertoires in COVID-19. The repertoire was sequenced with immunoSEQ multiplex PCR; TCRdb's copy has only in-frame clones and lacks some. The profile covers about 270,000 clones, with about 89% appearing a single time and under 3% taken by the ten largest. The sample comprised PBMCs or T cells enriched from blood (not recorded which). These receptors originate from a woman aged 18-29 years who had recovered from COVID-19.

This clone was counted between two and nine times. The chain is built from TRBV5-1 and TRBJ2-3; possible D gene TRBD2, 5 bases. Trimming left V 4 bases short and J 1 base short, with 13 bases between. CDR1 and CDR2 from the germline V gene are SGHRS and YFSETQ. This CDR3 spans 15 amino acids. The CDR3 loop is CASSPLGGGTDTQYF. CDR3 nucleotides: TGCGCCAGCAGCCCCCTAGGAGGTGGCACAGATACGCAGTATTTT.

V gene TRBV7-2 combines with J gene TRBJ2-7; TRBD2 matches 7 bases. The CDR3 has 16 residues. J gave up 5 bases and V 3 bases, and 13 bases lay outside the gene matches. Germline loops: CDR1 SGHTA, CDR2 FQGNSA. This chain's CDR3 is CASSFYDGGLGHEQYF. The DNA for the CDR3 is TGTGCCAGCAGCTTCTACGACGGGGGGTTAGGTCACGAGCAGTACTTC.

The V and J genes are TRBV28 and TRBJ1-1, with D hard to call. From germline, CDR1 is MDHEN and CDR2 SYDVKM. Trimming removed 4 bases at V and 11 bases at J, with 11 bases between. CDR3 length: 11 residues. The chain's CDR3 is CASSSGGMAFF. In DNA form, the CDR3 reads TGTGCCAGCAGTTCAGGAGGGATGGCTTTCTTT.

This sequence joins TRBV19 and TRBJ1-6; D is perhaps TRBD1 (6 bases). The CDR3 has 15 residues. Germline loops: CDR1 LNHDA, CDR2 SQIVND (reference sequence). With 3 bases removed from V and 5 bases from J, the gap between germline ends came to 11 bases. The CDR3 region has the DNA TGTGCCAGTAGTATGGTGGACAGTCATAATTCACCCCTCCACTTT. Translating gives CASSMVDSHNSPLHF. The variable domain in full, with the rest retrieved from reference TRBV19 and TRBJ1-6, is DGGITQSPKYLFRKEGQNVTLSCEQNLNHDAMYWYRQDPGQGLRLIYYSQIVNDFQKGDIAEGYSVSREKKESFPLTVTSAQKNPTAFYLCASSMVDSHNSPLHFGNGTRLTVT.

The V gene is TRBV10-1, the J gene TRBJ1-4, with TRBD1 matching over 9 bases. CDR1 and CDR2 from the germline V gene are WNHNN and SYGVQD (reference sequence). After removal of 3 bases from V and 8 bases from J, the junction contained 13 bases not matched to a gene. CDR3 length equals 17 residues. CDR3 loop: CASSDGTGGLGGEKLFF. The CDR3, as DNA: TGCGCCAGCAGTGACGGAACAGGGGGCCTGGGAGGAGAAAAACTGTTTTTT.

This chain links TRBV6-5 with TRBJ2-1, with 7 bases identical to TRBD1. Germline V gene sequence: CDR1 MNHEY, CDR2 SVGAGI. This CDR3 comprises 14 residues. V was clipped by 7 bases and J by 9 bases; unmatched bases: 12. The CDR3 region has the DNA TGTGCCAGCATCGGACAGGCCCCGGTTGGTGAGCAGTTCTTC. Encoded protein: CASIGQAPVGEQFF.

The genes are TRBV30 and TRBJ1-2; D not certain. CDR1 is GTSNPN and CDR2 is SVGIG in the germline V gene (reference sequence). The CDR3 spans 12 residues. V lost 3 bases and J lost 6, with 11 bases in between. DNA for the CDR3: TGTGCCTGGAGCCCGGCGGCGCATGGCTACACCTTC. It codes for CAWSPAAHGYTF.

This chain uses TRBV27 with TRBJ2-7, with TRBD2 matching over 14 bases. Looked up from germline, CDR1 is MNHEY and CDR2 is SMNVEV (reference sequence). There are 16 residues in the CDR3. V was pared by 5 bases and J by 3 bases, with 6 bases of the junction left unmatched. The CDR3 loop reads CASSPSGLAGVYEQYF. For the CDR3, the DNA is TGTGCCAGCAGTCCCTCGGGACTAGCGGGAGTCTACGAGCAGTACTTC.

This clone appeared once. The rearrangement uses TRBV6-5 and TRBJ2-6, with a tentative D call TRBD2 (5 bases). Between the trimmed V and J ends, which lost 8 bases and 0 bases, there was a span of 8 bases. The CDR3 runs to 14 residues. Germline CDR1 is MNHEY and CDR2 is SVGAGI. The CDR3 bases are TGTGCCAGCGGACGGGGCTCTGGGGCCAACGTCCTGACTTTC. It specifies CASGRGSGANVLTF.

V is TRBV5-1 and J is TRBJ1-2, with 7 nucleotides matching TRBD1. The CDR3 loop spans 14 amino acids. Germline assignment: CDR1 SGHRS and CDR2 YFSETQ. Trimming cost V 5 bases and J 8 bases; bases outside gene matches: 12. The CDR3 nucleotides read TGCGCCAGCAGTCATGCGGACAGGAAGAGGGGCTACACCTTC. Translated, it gives CASSHADRKRGYTF.

V gene TRBV29-1 combines with J gene TRBJ2-2, with unresolved D. With 4 bases removed from V and 1 base from J, the gap between germline ends came to 4 bases. CDR1 SQVTM and CDR2 ANQGSEA come from the germline V gene. The CDR3 spans 12 residues. DNA for the CDR3: TGCAGCGTTGGACAGAACACCGGGGAGCTGTTTTTT. This encodes CSVGQNTGELFF.

V is TRBV19 and J is TRBJ2-5; possibly TRBD2 for D (5 bases). This CDR3 is 16 amino acids long. Germline V lookup: CDR1 LNHDA, CDR2 SQIVND (reference sequence). Trimming cost V 5 bases and J 4 bases, with 20 bases left between them. Written as DNA, the CDR3 is TGTGCCAGTAGTGATGACGCGTCGACCCGGGGAGAGACCCAGTACTTC. It yields the protein CASSDDASTRGETQYF. Full variable domain (rest looked up from reference TRBV19 and TRBJ2-5): DGGITQSPKYLFRKEGQNVTLSCEQNLNHDAMYWYRQDPGQGLRLIYYSQIVNDFQKGDIAEGYSVSREKKESFPLTVTSAQKNPTAFYLCASSDDASTRGETQYFGPGTRLLVL.

This clone was counted only a few times. This chain links TRBV10-3 with TRBJ1-1; TRBD1 might be the D (5 bases). V lost 4 bases to trimming and J lost 6 bases, with 15 bases between them. The CDR3 has 14 residues. Germline CDR1 reads ENHRY; CDR2 reads SYGVKD. CDR3 nucleotides: TGTGCCATCAGTGTTCAGGGTGAAGGGGCTGAAGCTTTCTTT. Its translation is CAISVQGEGAEAFF.

The chain has TRBV7-9 and TRBJ2-2, with 7 nucleotides matching TRBD2. The CDR3 spans 13 residues. Germline values: CDR1 SEHNR, CDR2 FQNEAQ (reference sequence). The V gene end was trimmed by 1 base and the J gene end by 11 bases; junction bases not matched to a gene: 4. Here the CDR3 DNA reads TGTGCCAGCAGCTTAGGGACTAGAAGAGAGCTGTTTTTT. It translates to CASSLGTRRELFF. Supplemented by reference TRBV7-9 and TRBJ2-2, the full variable domain reads DTGVSQNPRHKITKRGQNVTFRCDPISEHNRLYWYRQTLGQGPEFLTYFQNEAQLEKSRLLSDRFSAERPKGSFSTLEIQRTEQGDSAMYLCASSLGTRRELFFGEGSRLTVL.

The chain couples TRBV4-1 to TRBJ2-1, with D tentatively TRBD2 (6 bases). This CDR3 is built from 16 residues. Trimming took 2 bases from V and 6 from J, leaving 17 bases between them. Germline CDR1 MGHRA, CDR2 YSYEKL. The DNA for the CDR3 is TGCGCCAGCAGCCAAATCGGTACTAGCATCGTCAATGAGCAGTTCTTC. Protein: CASSQIGTSIVNEQFF.

In nucleotides, the CDR3 is TGCGCCAGCAGCCCCCGCGGGGGCTTGTCGACAGATACGCAGTATTTT. It codes for CASSPRGGLSTDTQYF. The rearrangement uses TRBV5-1 and TRBJ2-3; D perhaps matches TRBD2 (7 bases). Germline V gene lookup returns CDR1 SGHRS and CDR2 YFSETQ. The CDR3 runs 16 residues. Trimming shortened V by 4 bases and J by 3 bases, and 18 bases separated the two germline ends.

This chain connects TRBV12-3 or TRBV12-4 to TRBJ1-4; perhaps TRBD1 as D (6 bases). The CDR3 has 13 amino acids. Trimming took 9 bases from V and 2 from J, leaving 10 bases between them. The CDR3 region has the DNA TGTGCCAGTAGGGGGTCGACTAATGAAAAACTGTTTTTT. As protein: CASRGSTNEKLFF.